These T cell receptor beta chains were read from a single sample in a study of vaccination effects on CD4 cells after COVID-19. No antigen is known for these receptors. Profiling relied on immunoSEQ multiplex PCR, and the TCRdb table lists in-frame clones only, not all of them. This sample has tens of thousands of clones, with 65% to 70% found just once. The input for sequencing was CD4+ T cells from PBMCs cultured without peptide, taken before COVID-19 vaccination. Receptors originate from a human donor who received a COVID-19 vaccine. The CDR3 runs from the conserved cysteine through the conserved F or W. The order of the fields is J gene, clone size, V gene, D gene, CDR3 DNA, CDR3 protein. A D gene is named only where the DNA matches it firmly. Size values are once, few and many counts, or a class for expanded clones, and some rows have none.

TRBJ2-3	NA	TRBV30	NA	TGTGCCTCCCCCAGGGGGGGGACGGCAGATACGCAGTATTTT	CASPRGGTADTQYF
TRBJ1-3	NA	TRBV19	NA	TGTGCCAGTAGTAACTACCGGACAGCCTCTGGAAACACCATATATTTT	CASSNYRTASGNTIYF
TRBJ1-2	NA	TRBV10-3	TRBD1	TGTGCCATCACCGAGGGGCAGGGGGGGGCGAACTATGGCTACACCTTC	CAITEGQGGANYGYTF
TRBJ2-4	NA	TRBV27	NA	TGTGCCAGCAGTTTCACCGGGACTAAAAACATTCAGTACTTC	CASSFTGTKNIQYF
TRBJ2-6	NA	TRBV18	NA	TGTGCCAGCTCACTCTCTGGGGCCAACGTCCTGACTTTC	CASSLSGANVLTF
TRBJ1-2	NA	TRBV18	NA	TGTGCCAGCTCACCACTTGACGGGACACTTAATGGCTACACCTTC	CASSPLDGTLNGYTF
TRBJ2-5	NA	TRBV6-5	TRBD1	TGTGCCAGCAGTTACTCAGGACAGGGGCAGCAAGAGACCCAGTACTTC	CASSYSGQGQQETQYF
TRBJ1-2	NA	TRBV19	NA	TGTGCCAGCGCTGGGACCCCCATCTATGGCTACACCTTC	CASAGTPIYGYTF
TRBJ2-7	NA	TRBV20-1	TRBD2	TGCAGTGCTAGTAGCCTAGCGGGAGCGTACGAGCAGTACTTC	CSASSLAGAYEQYF
TRBJ2-3	NA	TRBV24-1	NA	TGTGCCACCAGTGATTTCGATACGCAGTATTTT	CATSDFDTQYF
TRBJ1-2	NA	TRBV4-1	TRBD1	TGCGCCAGCAGCCATCCGGGACAGTCGAACTATGGCTACACCTTC	CASSHPGQSNYGYTF
TRBJ1-1	NA	TRBV29-1	NA	TGCACGACTCGGGGGGTCGGCACTGAAGCTTTCTTT	CTTRGVGTEAFF
TRBJ2-7	NA	TRBV12-3/TRBV12-4	TRBD1	TGTGCCAGCAGTCCACAGGGGGAGGAAGAGCAGTACTTC	CASSPQGEEEQYF
TRBJ2-5	NA	TRBV5-1	NA	TGCGCCAGCAGCCTCGGGGCTCCTAAAGAGACCCAGTACTTC	CASSLGAPKETQYF
TRBJ2-2	few	TRBV11-3	TRBD2	TGTGCCAGCAGCTTAGATCAGAGCGGGAGCGGCGTCACCGGGGAGCTGTTTTTT	CASSLDQSGSGVTGELFF
TRBJ2-3	NA	TRBV3-1/TRBV3-2	TRBD2	TGTGCCAGCAGCCCTCGGAGCGGGAGTGGAACAGATACGCAGTATTTT	CASSPRSGSGTDTQYF
TRBJ2-4	NA	TRBV12-3/TRBV12-4	TRBD2	TGTGCCAGCAGGGCGGGAGCGGACATTCAGTACTTC	CASRAGADIQYF
TRBJ2-7	once	TRBV27	TRBD2	TGTGCCAGCAGCTCCTGGGGGAGCGGGAGTAGTGAGCAGTACTTC	CASSSWGSGSSEQYF
TRBJ2-4	NA	TRBV6-5	NA	TGTGCCAGCAGTTACTCCCGGACCGTAGCCAAAAACATTCAGTACTTC	CASSYSRTVAKNIQYF
TRBJ1-6	NA	TRBV29-1	TRBD1	TGCAGCGTGGCGACAGGGACTTCAAATTCACCCCTCCACTTT	CSVATGTSNSPLHF
TRBJ1-2	NA	TRBV2	NA	TGTGCCAGCAGTGAATCCGGGTACGGCTACACCTTC	CASSESGYGYTF
TRBJ1-1	NA	TRBV30	TRBD1	TGTGCCTGGAGAGGTACCGGGACAGGAAGAAAAAAGACTGAAGCTTTCTTT	CAWRGTGTGRKKTEAFF
TRBJ2-1	NA	TRBV5-4	TRBD2	TGTGCCAGCAGCTTGGTAGGAGCGGGGGGCCTCAATGAGCAGTTCTTC	CASSLVGAGGLNEQFF
TRBJ1-5	few	TRBV7-9	NA	TGTGCCAGCGCGGGGAGCAATCAGCCCCAGCATTTT	CASAGSNQPQHF
TRBJ1-5	NA	TRBV24-1	NA	TGTGCCACCAGTGATGATAACTTCAGTCAGCCCCAGCATTTT	CATSDDNFSQPQHF
TRBJ2-1	few	TRBV9	TRBD2	TGTGCCAGCAAAAGTACTAGCGGGATGGTATCGGGTGAGCAGTTCTTC	CASKSTSGMVSGEQFF
TRBJ2-7	NA	TRBV29-1	NA	TGCAGCGCTGGGGGCAGGGTGAGTGGGGAGCAGTACTTC	CSAGGRVSGEQYF
TRBJ1-5	NA	TRBV6-1	NA	TGTGCCAGCAGTGAACGAGGCAATCAGCCCCAGCATTTT	CASSERGNQPQHF
TRBJ1-1	once	TRBV6-5	TRBD1	TGTGCCAGCACAAAGGGGGCGGGGGACACTGAAGCTTTCTTT	CASTKGAGDTEAFF
TRBJ1-1	NA	TRBV7-9	TRBD1	TGTGCCAGCAGACGACAGGGCTTACAGAACACTGAAGCTTTCTTT	CASRRQGLQNTEAFF
TRBJ2-7	few	TRBV19	NA	TGTGCCAGTAGTATGTTAAGGGGTTACGAGCAGTACTTC	CASSMLRGYEQYF
TRBJ2-7	few	TRBV6-1	NA	TGTGCCAGCAGTGAAGAGAGGGGACGGGCCTACGAGCAGTACTTC	CASSEERGRAYEQYF
TRBJ1-2	few	TRBV3-1/TRBV3-2	NA	TGTGCCAGCAGCCAAGAAACTACTTACCCTTATGGCTACACCTTC	CASSQETTYPYGYTF
TRBJ2-7	NA	TRBV7-8	NA	TGTGCCAGCAGCTTAGCAGTTGGCGGGGTCGACGAGCAGTACTTC	CASSLAVGGVDEQYF
TRBJ1-4	NA	TRBV19	NA	TGTGCCAGTAGTATCCCGTCGGGACGGAGGAATGAAAAACTGTTTTTT	CASSIPSGRRNEKLFF
TRBJ1-6	NA	TRBV14	NA	TGTGCCAGCAGCCACAGGGGAGGATATAATTCACCCCTCCACTTT	CASSHRGGYNSPLHF
TRBJ2-3	NA	TRBV24-1	NA	TGTGCCACCAGTGGTGGGACGGGAAGCACAGATACGCAGTATTTT	CATSGGTGSTDTQYF
TRBJ2-5	NA	TRBV7-7	NA	TGTGCCAGCAGCTTTGGCGGGCGGCAAGAGACCCAGTACTTC	CASSFGGRQETQYF
TRBJ1-6	NA	TRBV10-3	TRBD1	TGTGCCATCAGTTTAGGGACAGATTCACCCCTCCACTTT	CAISLGTDSPLHF
TRBJ2-7	NA	TRBV10-2	NA	TGCGCCAGCAGCGGGAGCTACGAGCAGTACTTC	CASSGSYEQYF
TRBJ2-3	NA	TRBV15	NA	TGTGCCACCAGCAGAGACCCCGGGGGTACAGATACGCAGTATTTT	CATSRDPGGTDTQYF
TRBJ2-5	NA	TRBV18	NA	TGTGCCAGCTCACCAGGCAGCCAAGAGACCCAGTACTTC	CASSPGSQETQYF
TRBJ2-2	NA	TRBV19	NA	TGTGCCAGTAGGGGATGGACAGTGAACACCGGGGAGCTGTTTTTT	CASRGWTVNTGELFF
TRBJ2-4	NA	TRBV5-1	TRBD2	TGCGCCAGCAGCCCCTCGAGCGGGGTGATAAAAAACATTCAGTACTTC	CASSPSSGVIKNIQYF
TRBJ2-3	once	TRBV24-1	NA	TGTGCCACCGAAGGGCAGGGTGTGGATACGCAGTATTTT	CATEGQGVDTQYF
TRBJ2-2	NA	TRBV5-1	NA	TGCGCCAGCAGCCGCCGGGGGACACCCACCGGGGAGCTGTTTTTT	CASSRRGTPTGELFF
TRBJ1-5	few	TRBV30	NA	TGTGCCTGGAGTGGGAGGGGAGTCTATAGCAATCAGCCCCAGCATTTT	CAWSGRGVYSNQPQHF
TRBJ2-7	NA	TRBV14	TRBD2	TGTGCCAGCAGCCCGCCTGCGGGACTAGCGGGGGGCTACGAGCAGTACTTC	CASSPPAGLAGGYEQYF
TRBJ1-2	few	TRBV2	NA	TGTGCCAGCAGTGAAGCCCAGGACTATGGCTACACCTTC	CASSEAQDYGYTF
TRBJ1-2	NA	TRBV24-1	NA	TGTGCCACCAGTTTGGGGTCGGAGGGCTACACCTTC	CATSLGSEGYTF